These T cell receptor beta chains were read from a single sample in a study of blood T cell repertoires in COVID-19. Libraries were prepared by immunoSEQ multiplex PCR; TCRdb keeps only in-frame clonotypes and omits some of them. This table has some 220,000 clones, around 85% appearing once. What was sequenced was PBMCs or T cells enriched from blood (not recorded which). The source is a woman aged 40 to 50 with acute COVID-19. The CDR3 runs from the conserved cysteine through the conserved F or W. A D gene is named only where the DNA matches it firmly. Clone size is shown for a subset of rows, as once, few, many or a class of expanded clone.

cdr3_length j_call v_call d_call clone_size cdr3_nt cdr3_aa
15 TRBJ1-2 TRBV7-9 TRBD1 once TGTGCCAGCAGCACCACGTCAGGGGGCAACTATGGCTACACCTTC CASSTTSGGNYGYTF
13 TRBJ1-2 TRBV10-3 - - TGTGCCATCAGTGAGTCCCTTAACTATGGCTACACCTTC CAISESLNYGYTF
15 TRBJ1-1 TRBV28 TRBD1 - TGTGCCAGCAGTTCGCCCGACAGGGTGAACACTGAAGCTTTCTTT CASSSPDRVNTEAFF
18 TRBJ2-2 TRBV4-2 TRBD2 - TGTGCCAGCAGCCAAGGTTCGGCGGGGGGGCTAAACACCGGGGAGCTGTTTTTT CASSQGSAGGLNTGELFF
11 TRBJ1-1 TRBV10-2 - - TGCGCCAGCATCGGACATACTGAAGCTTTCTTT CASIGHTEAFF
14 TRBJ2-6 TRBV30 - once TGTGCCTGGAGACTAGGCTCTGGGGCCAACGTCCTGACTTTC CAWRLGSGANVLTF
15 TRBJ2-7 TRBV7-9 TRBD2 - TGTGCCAGCAGCGTGACGCCTAGCGGGGGCTACGAGCAGTACTTC CASSVTPSGGYEQYF
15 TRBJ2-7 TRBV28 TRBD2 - TGTGCCAGCAGTTCCCGGGGGAGCGGGAGTTACGAGCAGTACTTC CASSSRGSGSYEQYF
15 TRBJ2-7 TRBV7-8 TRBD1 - TGTGCCAGCAGCTTAGATGGACAGGGACTTTACGAGCAGTACTTC CASSLDGQGLYEQYF
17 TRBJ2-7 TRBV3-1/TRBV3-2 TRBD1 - TGTGCCAGCAGCCGCAGAGCGATACCGGGACAGAGCTACGAGCAGTACTTC CASSRRAIPGQSYEQYF
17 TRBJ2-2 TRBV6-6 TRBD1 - TGTGCCAGCAGTCGCCAATCCGGGACAGGGAACACCGGGGAGCTGTTTTTT CASSRQSGTGNTGELFF
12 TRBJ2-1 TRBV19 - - TGTGCCAGTAGTATAAGGGGCAATGAGCAGTTCTTC CASSIRGNEQFF
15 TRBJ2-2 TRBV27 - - TGTGCCAGCAGTTCTGAGATAGCGAACACCGGGGAGCTGTTTTTT CASSSEIANTGELFF
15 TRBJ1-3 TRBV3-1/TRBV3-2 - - TGTGCCAGCAGCCGGACTGCTACCTCTGGAAACACCATATATTTT CASSRTATSGNTIYF
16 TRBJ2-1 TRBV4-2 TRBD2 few TGTGCCAGCAGCCATGCTAGCGGGGGCGATTACAATGAGCAGTTCTTC CASSHASGGDYNEQFF
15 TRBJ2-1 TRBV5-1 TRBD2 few TGCGCCAGCAGCCCTAGCGGGGGGACCTACAATGAGCAGTTCTTC CASSPSGGTYNEQFF
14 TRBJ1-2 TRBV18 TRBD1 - TGTGCCAGCTCACCCCGGGAGGGGGCAGGTGGCTACACCTTC CASSPREGAGGYTF
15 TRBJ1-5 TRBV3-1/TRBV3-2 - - TGTGCCAGCAGCCAAGCCGGTTCTAGCAATCAGCCCCAGCATTTT CASSQAGSSNQPQHF
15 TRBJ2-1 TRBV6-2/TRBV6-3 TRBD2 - TGTGCCAGCAGCCGAGCGGGGGGGCCTAGTTATGAGCAGTTCTTC CASSRAGGPSYEQFF
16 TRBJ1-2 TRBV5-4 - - TGTGCCAGCAGCCTGGGCGGGACTAGGGCAAACTATGGCTACACCTTC CASSLGGTRANYGYTF
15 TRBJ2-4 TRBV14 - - TGTGCCAGCAGCCACAGGGTTCTAGCCAAAAACATTCAGTACTTC CASSHRVLAKNIQYF
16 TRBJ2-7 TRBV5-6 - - TGTGCCAGCAGCCCCTCTCCAATCAGGGCGACCTACGAGCAGTACTTC CASSPSPIRATYEQYF
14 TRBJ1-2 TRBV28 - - TGTGCCAGCCTCGTACGGGGGGCTAACTATGGCTACACCTTC CASLVRGANYGYTF
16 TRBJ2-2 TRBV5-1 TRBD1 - TGCGCCAGCAGCACGTCAACAGGGGTGAACACCGGGGAGCTGTTTTTT CASSTSTGVNTGELFF
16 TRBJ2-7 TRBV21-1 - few TGTGCCAGCAGCAGACGGCGGCGGGAGGGCCTGGACGAGCAGTACTTC CASSRRRREGLDEQYF
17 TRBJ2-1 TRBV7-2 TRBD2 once TGTGCCAGCAGCAACCACCTAGCGGGGAGCTCCTACAATGAGCAGTTCTTC CASSNHLAGSSYNEQFF
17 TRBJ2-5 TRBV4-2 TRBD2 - TGTGCCAGCAGCTTAAGGAGGGAGCGGGGGGGCCCGGAGACCCAGTACTTC CASSLRRERGGPETQYF
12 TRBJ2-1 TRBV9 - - TGTGCCAGCAGCGTTCACGGGAGTGAGCAGTTCTTC CASSVHGSEQFF
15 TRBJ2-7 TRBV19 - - TGTGCCAGTAGCCGATCAGGGCATACCTCCTACGAGCAGTACTTC CASSRSGHTSYEQYF
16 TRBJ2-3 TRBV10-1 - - TGCGCCAGCAGTGAGTCGACAGGTTACCTCGCAGATACGCAGTATTTT CASSESTGYLADTQYF
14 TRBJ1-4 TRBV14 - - TGTGCCAGCAGCCAAAGTGAGGACAGCGAAAAACTGTTTTTT CASSQSEDSEKLFF
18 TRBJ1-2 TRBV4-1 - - TGCGCCAGCAGCCAAGAGGGACGGAGACTAAGACTAGCGGATGGCTACACCTTC CASSQEGRRLRLADGYTF
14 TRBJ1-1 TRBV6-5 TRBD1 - TGTGCCAGCAGGGCGACAGGGGCGAACACTGAAGCTTTCTTT CASRATGANTEAFF